This T cell receptor beta chain was identified during a study of T-cell memory formation after mild COVID-19. About the research overall: TCR clusters showed largely donor specificity.

General study points: Day 15 to 85 contracting clones showed balanced CD4/CD8; later expanders leaned CD4+. Whether day 37 second-wave clones are SARS-CoV-2-specific was not confirmed.

Constant-segment primers were used for 5'RACE, and the resulting TCR alpha and TCR beta cDNA libraries carried sample barcodes and UMIs. In TCRdb, the 5' RACE reads were re-called with MiXCR into one record per CDR3 protein. Altogether around 390,000 distinct CDR3 sequences are present, about 17% being singletons, with the ten largest covering roughly 21%. This clonotype has only a few counts. Its target is not known. The V gene lost 4 bases and the J gene lost 5 bases, with 20 bases spanning the gap. The CDR3 is made up of 16 amino acids. Germline CDR1 and CDR2: LGHDT and YNNKEL (reference sequence).

The genes are TRBV3-1 and TRBJ2-5, with D possibly matching TRBD2 (5 bases). Sequences were obtained from PBMCs or a T cell subset sorted from them (not recorded which). This TCR derives from a man younger than 30 who had mild COVID-19 (a few samples of this study predate the infection). Cell type and time point are not known. The CDR3 protein is CASSRPGSVRGETQYF. CDR3 in DNA: TGTGCCAGCAGCCGCCCGGGATCGGTCCGAGGGGAGACCCAGTACTTC.